This T cell receptor beta chain was sequenced for a study of blood T cell repertoires in COVID-19. As for the study in general: Acute-phase and convalescent COVID-19 samples originated in the United States, Italy and Spain. Sample material is recorded as cDNA or gDNA derived from T cells, B-cell-depleted T cells, or PBMCs.

CDR1 and CDR2 from the germline V gene are KGHSH and LQKENI. The CDR3 is 13 residues long. The V and J ends lost 3 bases and 7 bases, in that order; junction bases with no gene match: 1. Remarks on this clone: Other DNA sequences within the sample encode an identical CDR3.

Per the original data handling: Reference gene primer amplification gave nucleated cell count estimates. Some clones are missing from TCRdb's copy, which holds only in-frame ones; the method was immunoSEQ multiplex PCR. That table gives V, J and clone size, and the DNA gave D and trimming. The sample has around 200,000 clones, about four fifths seen once. The chain uses TRBV18 and TRBJ2-1; TRBD1 agrees at 9 bases. The sample consisted of peripheral blood. This TCR came from a man aged 50 or older with active or convalescent COVID-19. The CDR3 sequence: CASSPGQGNEQFF. CDR3 in DNA: TGTGCCAGCTCACCCGGACAGGGGAATGAGCAGTTCTTC.